This TCR beta chain originates from a study of control samples from healthy donors and cancer patients. The assay was immunoSEQ multiplex PCR, and TCRdb's table has in-frame clones only and misses some. The data show 73,000 or so clones, roughly 87% seen once. This TCR was sampled from a woman between 50 and 59 years old in good health. Sequencing used blood.

CDR3 sequence reads: CAWSAVSWELGDYEQYF. CDR3 coding DNA: TGTGCCTGGAGTGCGGTCTCGTGGGAATTGGGGGACTACGAGCAGTACTTC. J is TRBJ2-7 and V is TRBV30; the D call may be TRBD1 or TRBD2 (5 bases each). Trimming took 1 base from V and 3 from J, leaving 22 bases between them. The CDR3 has 17 amino acids. The germline gives CDR1 GTSNPN, CDR2 SVGIG (reference sequence).